This T cell receptor beta chain originates from a study of blood T cells in healthy people across ages. Regarding the study as a whole: Any conclusive comparison of naive versus antigen-experienced cells was prevented by using unsorted PBMCs.

Primers used in a second PCR of roughly 6 to 11 cycles were a sample-barcoded 5' primer and a J-beta primer mix. Researchers report that each sample yielded at least 2.5 million CDR3-containing paired-end reads. One entry per CDR3 protein results from TCRdb running MiXCR on the 5' RACE reads. Here the sample spans approximately 800,000 distinct CDR3 sequences, less than 80% being singletons. On this clonotype itself: Its antigen is unidentified.

The germline gives CDR1 SQVTM, CDR2 ANQGSEA. The CDR3 length is 15 residues. Trimming cost V 3 bases and J 4 bases; bases outside gene matches: 2. The sample taken for sequencing was blood. The receptor was derived from a man aged 30 to 45 in good health. The V gene is TRBV29-1, the J gene TRBJ2-1; 14 nucleotides align to TRBD2. The CDR3 DNA reads as TGCAGCGTTGAGAGGACTAGCGGGGGGTACAATGAGCAGTTCTTC. This sequence encodes CSVERTSGGYNEQFF.